The sequence of this T cell receptor beta chain was determined in a study of blood T cell repertoires in COVID-19. As for the study in general: Spain, Italy and the United States supplied samples that represented acute and convalescent COVID-19. In each case, the material was cDNA or gDNA derived from T cells, B-cell-depleted T cells, or PBMCs.

With 3 bases clipped from V and 3 bases from J, the junction kept 10 bases outside the gene matches. This CDR3 is built from 16 residues. Germline assignment: CDR1 SGHVS and CDR2 FNYEAQ. Original processing methods: The authors estimated nucleated cell counts from reference gene primer amplification. Only in-frame clones appear in the TCRdb table, and some are missing; sequencing was by immunoSEQ multiplex PCR. The DNA gave D and trimming, while V, J and clone size come from that table. The sample has under 250,000 clones; just over 85% are singletons. J is TRBJ2-7 and V is TRBV7-6, with TRBD1 identical over 8 bases. This sequence originates from a man aged 80 or over with acute or convalescent COVID-19. Sequenced material: peripheral blood. The DNA of the CDR3 is TGTGCCAGCAGCTTGGTAGGGACAGGCACCAGCTACGAGCAGTACTTC. Translating it yields CASSLVGTGTSYEQYF. Full variable domain (missing parts from reference TRBV7-6 and TRBJ2-7): GAGVSQSPRYKVTKRGQDVALRCDPISGHVSLYWYRQALGQGPEFLTYFNYEAQQDKSGLPNDRFSAERPEGSISTLTIQRTEQRDSAMYRCASSLVGTGTSYEQYFGPGTRLTVT.